This section outlines one TCR beta chain sequence together with its context. Specified time point: pre-sensitization, week 0. Noted treatment: therapeutic diphenylcyclopropenone sensitization with weekly scalp DPC. The germline V gene encodes CDR1 MDHEN and CDR2 SYDVKM. The V gene end was trimmed by 1 base and the J gene end by 7 bases; junction bases not matched to a gene: 9. The CDR3 has 16 amino acids. The data stem from a study of human T cells and chemical hapten exposure. Across the study: DPC 0.01% went on the upper back by patch test, with reading at 6 days.

TCRdb called the RACE reads again in MiXCR, with one record for every CDR3 protein. The sample holds around 350,000 distinct CDR3 sequences, about 5% seen once. J is TRBJ1-4 and V is TRBV28; 7 nucleotides agree with TRBD1. The sample was whole blood, taken in connection with sensitization to the hapten diphenylcyclopropenone (DPC). The source of this sequence is a woman between 18 and 29 years old with alopecia areata. Some clones in this sample may be carry-over from other donors' samples. The CDR3 reads CASSLSPSSGGEKLFF. CDR3 nucleotides: TGTGCCAGCAGTTTATCCCCCTCATCAGGGGGTGAAAAACTGTTTTTT.